One and the same sample provided the 10 T cell receptor beta chains below, sequenced in a study of blood T cell repertoires in COVID-19. Measured with immunoSEQ multiplex PCR; TCRdb has only the in-frame clones, and not every one. The table lists around 300,000 clones, 80% to 90% of them singletons, with 11% in the top ten. The sequenced sample was peripheral blood. These receptors originate from a woman between 65 and 79 years old with acute or convalescent COVID-19.

This sequence joins TRBV12-3 or TRBV12-4 and TRBJ1-3; D ambiguous. The V end was cut by 6 bases, the J end by 0 bases, with 6 bases between. The CDR3 runs to 13 residues. The CDR3 loop reads CASSLSSGNTIYF. As DNA, the CDR3 is TGTGCCAGCAGCCTCAGCTCTGGAAACACCATATATTTT.

V usage is TRBV6-5 and J usage is TRBJ1-5; D is possibly TRBD1 (5 bases). Germline V gene sequence: CDR1 MNHEY, CDR2 SVGAGI. The CDR3 is 15 amino acids. V was trimmed by 11 bases and J by 7 bases, leaving 24 bases between them. CDR3 sequence (DNA): TGTGCCGCCACCCGGACAATAAAAGGTATCCAGCCCCAGCATTTT. It translates to CAATRTIKGIQPQHF.

The chain recombines TRBV3-1 (or the pseudogene TRBV3-2) with TRBJ1-2, with 9 nucleotides matching TRBD1. Losses at the gene ends were 4 bases for V and 6 bases for J; bases not matched to a gene: 9. The length of the CDR3 is 15 residues. Germline CDR1 is LGHDT and CDR2 is YNNKEL (reference sequence). The CDR3 coding sequence is TGTGCCAGCAGCCCTGCCGGGACAGGGAGGAATGGCTACACCTTC. Translation: CASSPAGTGRNGYTF.

Notes on this clone: This clone may be a read error of a much larger clone one base away. The genes are TRBV10-3 and TRBJ1-2; 9 bases line up with TRBD1. Germline V gene sequence: CDR1 ENHRY, CDR2 SYGVKD. The J segment lost 7 bases and the V segment lost 5 bases, leaving 5 bases of the junction unmatched. CDR3 length: 13 residues. CDR3 sequence (DNA): TGTGCCATCAGTCCCGGGACAGGGTTTGGCTACACCTTC. It yields the protein CAISPGTGFGYTF.

The chain recombines TRBV5-1 with TRBJ2-7, with TRBD1 as a possible D gene (5 bases). Germline V gene sequence: CDR1 SGHRS, CDR2 YFSETQ. This CDR3 region has 14 residues. V lost 4 bases, J lost 2 bases, and 13 bases lay in between. The CDR3 DNA is TGCGCCAGCAGCCTCCAGGGTCCCCCCTACGAGCAGTACTTC. Protein sequence: CASSLQGPPYEQYF.

The chain is built from TRBV4-1 and TRBJ1-2; D may be TRBD1 (5 bases). The CDR3 has 15 amino acids. Germline CDR1 MGHRA, CDR2 YSYEKL. The ends were cut back, 1 base at V and 2 bases at J, with 11 bases in the middle. This CDR3 is CASSQVPGGNYGYTF. The DNA for the CDR3 is TGCGCCAGCAGCCAAGTTCCGGGGGGGAACTATGGCTACACCTTC.

This chain connects TRBV2 to TRBJ1-1; 8 bases agree with TRBD1. J lost 1 base, V lost 0 bases, and 13 bases had no gene match. Germline V CDR1 and CDR2: SNHLY, FYNNEI. The CDR3 is made up of 19 amino acids. CDR3 DNA: TGTGCCAGCAGTGAAGCGCCAGGGGGCGGCATCGGGCGGAACACTGAAGCTTTCTTT. As protein: CASSEAPGGGIGRNTEAFF.

J is TRBJ1-1 and V is TRBV24-1, with D possibly matching TRBD1 (5 bases). Germline V gene data show CDR1 as KGHDR and CDR2 as SFDVKD. Trimming stripped 5 bases from V and 1 base from J, with 10 bases between. The CDR3 is 14 residues long. The CDR3 loop reads CATSAPGGNTEAFF. In DNA form, the CDR3 reads TGTGCCACCAGTGCTCCCGGGGGGAACACTGAAGCTTTCTTT.

This rearrangement joins TRBV6-4 to TRBJ2-1, with 10 bases matching TRBD2. CDR3 size: 15 residues. J gave up 7 bases and V 3 bases, and 6 bases lay outside the gene matches. In germline, CDR1 is MRHNA, CDR2 SNTAGT. The CDR3 region is CASSEGGLALNEQFF. In DNA, the CDR3 is TGTGCCAGCAGTGAGGGGGGACTAGCGTTGAATGAGCAGTTCTTC.

The chain is built from TRBV30 and TRBJ1-1, with 8 bases lining up with TRBD1. CDR1 is GTSNPN, CDR2 SVGIG, per germline (reference sequence). This CDR3 has 13 residues. V was clipped by 1 base and J by 7 bases; unmatched bases: 5. The CDR3 spells CAWSEGGQGEAFF. In DNA form, the CDR3 reads TGTGCCTGGAGTGAAGGAGGACAGGGTGAAGCTTTCTTT. The whole variable domain, filled in from reference TRBV30 and TRBJ1-1, reads SQTIHQWPATLVQPVGSPLSLECTVEGTSNPNLYWYRQAAGRGLQLLFYSVGIGQISSEVPQNLSASRPQDRQFILSSKKLLLSDSGFYLCAWSEGGQGEAFFGQGTRLTVV.